These 9 T cell receptor beta chains share one sample of origin, sequenced in a study of T cell responses to AZD1222 COVID-19 vaccine. Here immunoSEQ multiplex PCR was the method, and the copy in TCRdb shows in-frame clones only, minus some. The sample holds about 170,000 clones, roughly 89% seen once. The sample was peripheral blood, taken on day 0 of AZD1222 vaccination. These receptors all stem from an adult in good health.

The V call is TRBV29-1, the J call TRBJ2-2, with D possibly matching TRBD2 (6 bases). CDR1 and CDR2 from the germline V gene are SQVTM and ANQGSEA. This CDR3 spans 12 amino acids. With 6 bases removed from V and 3 bases from J, the gap between germline ends came to 8 bases. This chain's CDR3 is CSVGDYTGELFF. As DNA, the CDR3 is TGCAGCGTGGGGGACTACACCGGGGAGCTGTTTTTT.

V is TRBV2 and J is TRBJ2-6; D remains ambiguous. The CDR3 is 15 amino acids. V gave up 5 bases and J gave up 1 base, with 9 bases separating them. Looked up from germline, CDR1 is SNHLY and CDR2 is FYNNEI. CDR3 protein: CASSKQLSGANVLTF. In nucleotides, the CDR3 is TGTGCCAGCAGTAAGCAGCTTTCTGGGGCCAACGTCCTGACTTTC.

This rearrangement joins TRBV7-9 to TRBJ1-1; D possibly corresponds to TRBD1 (6 bases). The CDR3 sequence is 14 residues long. The germline gives CDR1 SEHNR, CDR2 FQNEAQ (reference sequence). V was trimmed by 1 base and J by 4 bases, leaving 10 bases between them. In DNA form, the CDR3 reads TGTGCCAGCAGCTTAGGCGGGGGCTTCACTGAAGCTTTCTTT. Translated, it gives CASSLGGGFTEAFF.

This chain connects TRBV6-4 to TRBJ1-5; a possible D gene is TRBD1 (5 bases). Trimming shortened V by 7 bases and J by 7 bases, and 17 bases separated the two germline ends. Germline CDR1 MRHNA, CDR2 SNTAGT. This CDR3 spans 14 amino acids. CDR3: CASNGVRVRQPQHF. The CDR3 DNA follows: TGTGCCAGCAACGGCGTCAGGGTGAGGCAGCCCCAGCATTTT.

This chain connects TRBV7-9 to TRBJ1-2; D remains ambiguous. Germline V gene data show CDR1 as SEHNR and CDR2 as FQNEAQ (reference sequence). V lost 3 bases to trimming and J lost 5 bases, with 13 bases between them. The CDR3 runs 14 residues. CDR3 sequence (DNA): TGTGCCAGCAGCTTGTCTGACACCAAATATGGCTACACCTTC. It is translated as CASSLSDTKYGYTF.

V usage is TRBV19 and J usage is TRBJ1-5; D perhaps matches TRBD1 (6 bases). V was pared by 3 bases and J by 6 bases, with 15 bases between. Germline V CDR1 and CDR2: LNHDA, SQIVND (reference sequence). The CDR3 length is 15 residues. CDR3 bases: TGTGCCAGTAGTATTTCCAGGGGAGCGGGTCAGCCCCAGCATTTT. It is translated as CASSISRGAGQPQHF.

The rearrangement uses TRBV7-9 and TRBJ2-7; 11 nucleotides align to TRBD2. J lost 1 base, V lost 5 bases, and 4 bases had no gene match. The CDR3 runs to 15 residues. Germline V gives CDR1 SEHNR, CDR2 FQNEAQ (reference sequence). CDR3 bases: TGTGCCAGCAGCCCAGGGACTAGCGGTTCCTACGAGCAGTACTTC. This codes for CASSPGTSGSYEQYF.

The rearrangement uses TRBV11-2 and TRBJ1-5; unclear D gene. Germline V CDR1 and CDR2: SGHAT, FQNNGV. The CDR3 has 15 residues. V lost 2 bases and J lost 0, with 8 bases in between. This CDR3 reads CASSLSRNSNQPQHF. The CDR3, as DNA: TGTGCCAGCAGCTTATCCCGGAATAGCAATCAGCCCCAGCATTTT.

V is TRBV2 and J is TRBJ1-2; possible D gene TRBD1, 5 bases. The length of the CDR3 is 15 residues. V dropped 6 bases and J dropped 2 bases, with 16 bases sitting between them. Germline CDR1 SNHLY, CDR2 FYNNEI. The CDR3 spells CASRERDFLNYGYTF. The CDR3 DNA sequence: TGTGCCAGCAGAGAAAGGGACTTTTTAAACTATGGCTACACCTTC.